A selection of T cell receptor beta chains follows, all from one sample in a study of neurological immune-mediated disorders. MiXCR, applied by TCRdb to the 5' RACE reads, yields one record per CDR3 protein. Here the sample spans some 22,000 distinct CDR3 sequences, around 15% being singletons. What was sequenced was CD8+ T cells from blood. These receptors originate from a woman under 30 with multiple sclerosis. Both conserved end residues are trimmed from each CDR3. Fields, in order: V gene, clone size, J gene, D gene, CDR3 protein. The D gene is left open where the match is weak. Size values are once, few and many counts, or a class for expanded clones, and some rows have none.

TRBV5-6	many	TRBJ2-1	NA	ASTVGTRHNEQF
TRBV5-1	many	TRBJ2-1	NA	ASSPETSSYNEQF
TRBV6-5	many	TRBJ1-1	TRBD1	ASSGGPTGVVTEAF
TRBV6-2/TRBV6-3	NA	TRBJ2-2	TRBD2	ASRLGTSGVRGTGELF
TRBV14	few	TRBJ2-1	NA	ASSQDQRLGQF
TRBV5-1	few	TRBJ2-3	TRBD1	ASSNGQGTDTQY
TRBV20-1	many	TRBJ2-5	TRBD2	SAKNPALAGGPQETQY
TRBV29-1	NA	TRBJ2-7	NA	SGRGGESYEQY
TRBV29-1	medium-sized	TRBJ2-3	NA	SVEDWTGTSPDTQY
TRBV20-1	many	TRBJ2-1	NA	SAPAVTFYNEQF
TRBV20-1	many	TRBJ2-1	NA	SARDLNGYNEQF
TRBV7-2	many	TRBJ2-5	NA	ASSLALAGRETQY
TRBV7-9	many	TRBJ2-5	TRBD2	ASSLGLAGVEETQY
TRBV5-1	many	TRBJ2-1	TRBD2	ASSLLTPGLAGGNEQF
TRBV15	many	TRBJ2-5	TRBD1	ATSRGTGTGETQY
TRBV29-1	many	TRBJ2-3	TRBD2	SVQAAGGEDTQY
TRBV14	NA	TRBJ2-2	TRBD2	ASSQDRERTSGRPPIAGELF
TRBV20-1	many	TRBJ2-1	TRBD2	SARESSGLAGGVSNEQF
TRBV29-1	medium-sized	TRBJ2-1	NA	SVEVHNEQF
TRBV11-2	many	TRBJ1-1	NA	ASSWISTEAF
TRBV3-1	NA	TRBJ2-1	TRBD1	ASSRGTGQF
TRBV2	many	TRBJ1-4	NA	ASSLMTAATNEKLF
TRBV12-2	few	TRBJ1-1	NA	ASRLAQQENTEAF
TRBV28	NA	TRBJ2-4	TRBD1	ASSPPGQVAKNIQY